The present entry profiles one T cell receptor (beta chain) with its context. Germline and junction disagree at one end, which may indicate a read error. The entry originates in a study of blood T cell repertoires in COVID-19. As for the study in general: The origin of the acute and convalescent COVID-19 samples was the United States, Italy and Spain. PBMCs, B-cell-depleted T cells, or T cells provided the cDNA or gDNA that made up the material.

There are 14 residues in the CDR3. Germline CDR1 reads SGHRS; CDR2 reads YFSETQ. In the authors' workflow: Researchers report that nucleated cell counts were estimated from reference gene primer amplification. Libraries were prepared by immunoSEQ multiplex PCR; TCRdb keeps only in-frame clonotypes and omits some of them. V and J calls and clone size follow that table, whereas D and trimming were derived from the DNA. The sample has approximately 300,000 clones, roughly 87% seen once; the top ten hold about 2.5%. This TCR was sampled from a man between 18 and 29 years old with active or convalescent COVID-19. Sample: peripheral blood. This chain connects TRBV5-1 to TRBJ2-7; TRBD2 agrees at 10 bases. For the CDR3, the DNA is TGCGCCAGCAGCGATATGGGGACTAGCGCCTCTCTGCACTTC. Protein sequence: CASSDMGTSASLHF. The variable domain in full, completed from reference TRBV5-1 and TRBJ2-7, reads KAGVTQTPRYLIKTRGQQVTLSCSPISGHRSVSWYQQTPGQGLQFLFEYFSETQRNKGNFPGRFSGRQFSNSRSEMNVSTLELGDSALYLCASSDMGTSASLHFGPGTRLTVT.